The clone carrying this T cell receptor (beta chain) was seen a few times. Its cognate antigen is unknown. The source of the sample is a study of PD-1 blockade in classical Hodgkin lymphoma. Only in-frame clones appear in the TCRdb table, and some are missing; sequencing was by immunoSEQ multiplex PCR. The table has roughly 20,000 clones, 75% to 90% seen once. Each and every patient relapsed after autologous stem cell transplantation, and patients got differing brentuximab vedotin exposure. Overall study findings and caveats: Complete responders' baseline diversity resembled that of newly diagnosed patients. What caused the repertoire differences, perhaps disease activity or prior therapy, remains undefined. Relapsed/refractory patients reportedly had lower baseline diversity than newly diagnosed patients.

V lost 0 bases, J lost 3 bases, and 8 bases lay in between. Germline assignment: CDR1 SEHNR and CDR2 FQNEAQ (reference sequence). The CDR3 extends over 14 amino acids. This material consisted of peripheral blood mononuclear cells (PBMCs), taken before the second cycle of nivolumab. The J gene is TRBJ1-2, the V gene TRBV7-9; D not resolved. The TCR comes from a human donor with classical Hodgkin lymphoma. CDR3 coding DNA: TGTGCCAGCAGCTTAGCCCGGGGAGACTATGGCTACACCTTC. This encodes CASSLARGDYGYTF.